These T cell receptor beta chains were read from a single sample in a study of T-cell memory formation after mild COVID-19. MiXCR, run by TCRdb on the 5' RACE reads, gives a single entry per CDR3 protein. The table lists around 300,000 distinct CDR3 sequences, over 11% of them singletons. Material: PBMCs or a T cell subset sorted from them (not recorded which). Source of these receptors: a man between 18 and 29 years old who had mild COVID-19 (a few samples of this study predate the infection). Cell type and time point are not known. Each CDR3 is given with its conserved first and last residue. Fields, in order: CDR3 DNA, CDR3 protein, clone size, V gene, J gene, D gene. The D gene is left open where the match is weak. The listing skips clone size in some rows; elsewhere it reads once, few, many or a size class.

DNA: TGTGCCAGCAGCTTATCTCTAGCGGGGGGCACAGATACGCAGTATTTT
CDR3: CASSLSLAGGTDTQYF
size: few
V: TRBV7-2
J: TRBJ2-3
D: TRBD2

DNA: TGTGCCAGCAGTTACTCGGGAGACAGGGAAGCTTTCTTT
CDR3: CASSYSGDREAFF
size: few
V: TRBV6-6
J: TRBJ1-1
D: -

DNA: TGCAGCGGAGACGGAGGCACAGATACGCAGTATTTT
CDR3: CSGDGGTDTQYF
size: -
V: TRBV29-1
J: TRBJ2-3
D: -

DNA: TGTGCCAGTCAAGGGACAGGCCTTCAAGCTTTCTTT
CDR3: CASQGTGLQAFF
size: few
V: TRBV28
J: TRBJ1-1
D: TRBD1

DNA: TGCAGTGCTAGTAGGGTGGGTCAGCCCCAGCATTTT
CDR3: CSASRVGQPQHF
size: -
V: TRBV20-1
J: TRBJ1-5
D: -

DNA: TGTGCCAGTGGAAGATATGCCGATCAGCCCCAGCATTTT
CDR3: CASGRYADQPQHF
size: -
V: TRBV12-3/TRBV12-4
J: TRBJ1-5
D: -

DNA: TGCGCCAGCAGCTTGCTCCCGCGACAGGGAAACATTCAGTACTTC
CDR3: CASSLLPRQGNIQYF
size: many
V: TRBV5-1
J: TRBJ2-4
D: TRBD1

DNA: TGTGCCAGCAGTCCCGACAGGGGCCCTCGACCCCAGCATTTT
CDR3: CASSPDRGPRPQHF
size: few
V: TRBV6-2/TRBV6-3
J: TRBJ1-5
D: TRBD1

DNA: TGTGCCAGCAGCTCGTCCCCGGGGGGGAGGGAGACCCAGTACTTC
CDR3: CASSSSPGGRETQYF
size: -
V: TRBV7-2
J: TRBJ2-5
D: TRBD2

DNA: TGCGCCAGCAGCCAGGACCCCACCGGTCGGGATAGCAATCAGCCCCAGCATTTT
CDR3: CASSQDPTGRDSNQPQHF
size: -
V: TRBV4-1
J: TRBJ1-5
D: -

DNA: TGTGCCAGCAGCCCACCCAAAGCGGGCTCCTACAATGAGCAGTTCTTC
CDR3: CASSPPKAGSYNEQFF
size: few
V: TRBV7-9
J: TRBJ2-1
D: -

DNA: TGTGCCAGCAGTGAAGCGGGACAGCCAAGTTCACCCCTCCACTTT
CDR3: CASSEAGQPSSPLHF
size: many
V: TRBV25-1
J: TRBJ1-6
D: TRBD1

DNA: TGTGCCAGCAGTAAACGGGACAGGGGCTACGAGCAGTACTTC
CDR3: CASSKRDRGYEQYF
size: -
V: TRBV6-5
J: TRBJ2-7
D: TRBD1

DNA: TGTGCCAGCAGCTTATCCGGGGAGCTGTTTTTT
CDR3: CASSLSGELFF
size: many
V: TRBV12-3/TRBV12-4
J: TRBJ2-2
D: -

DNA: TGTGCCAGCAGCGCCTTAGGGGCCCAAGGGAGCAATGAGCAGTTCTTC
CDR3: CASSALGAQGSNEQFF
size: -
V: TRBV9
J: TRBJ2-1
D: -

DNA: TGCGCCAGCAGCACGACTAGCGGGGCCTACAATGAGCAGTTCTTC
CDR3: CASSTTSGAYNEQFF
size: many
V: TRBV5-1
J: TRBJ2-1
D: TRBD2

DNA: TGTGCCAGCAGTCAGCCTAGGGGAGGGGCAGAGACCCAGTACTTC
CDR3: CASSQPRGGAETQYF
size: few
V: TRBV7-2
J: TRBJ2-5
D: TRBD2

DNA: TGTGCCAGCAATCGGCGGGGGCATCCAGGTTCCTACAATGAGCAGTTCTTC
CDR3: CASNRRGHPGSYNEQFF
size: many
V: TRBV7-8
J: TRBJ2-1
D: -

DNA: TGTGCCAGCAGTGTCGGGTTGAACACTGAAGCTTTCTTT
CDR3: CASSVGLNTEAFF
size: few
V: TRBV12-3/TRBV12-4
J: TRBJ1-1
D: -

DNA: TGTGCCAGCAGCCCCCGAAGCGGACTAGCGGGGGACCTAGGTTACAATGAGCAGTTCTTC
CDR3: CASSPRSGLAGDLGYNEQFF
size: few
V: TRBV9
J: TRBJ2-1
D: TRBD2

DNA: TGTGCCAGCAGCTTGTATCTACTAGCGGGCGCAGATACGCAGTATTTT
CDR3: CASSLYLLAGADTQYF
size: -
V: TRBV5-6
J: TRBJ2-3
D: TRBD2

DNA: TGTGCCACCAGAGGGACTAGTGGTGAGGAGACCCAGTACTTC
CDR3: CATRGTSGEETQYF
size: few
V: TRBV24-1
J: TRBJ2-5
D: TRBD2

DNA: TGCAGTGCCCCATTCCCGGGGTCCACAGATACGCAGTATTTT
CDR3: CSAPFPGSTDTQYF
size: few
V: TRBV20-1
J: TRBJ2-3
D: -

DNA: TGCAGTGCTAGGCCCCGGGGACCCCCAGCTTTCTTT
CDR3: CSARPRGPPAFF
size: few
V: TRBV20-1
J: TRBJ1-1
D: -

DNA: TGTGCCAGCTCACCAAGGCCCTTGCACGCCGAGGAGTTCTTC
CDR3: CASSPRPLHAEEFF
size: few
V: TRBV18
J: TRBJ2-1
D: -

DNA: TGTGCCAGCAGTTCCCTCGGAGCGGGGGGCACAGATACGCAGTATTTT
CDR3: CASSSLGAGGTDTQYF
size: -
V: TRBV12-3/TRBV12-4
J: TRBJ2-3
D: TRBD2

DNA: TGTGCCAGCAGCTTTGACAGGGGAACCCAGTACTTC
CDR3: CASSFDRGTQYF
size: -
V: TRBV7-2
J: TRBJ2-5
D: TRBD1

DNA: TGCAGTGCTAGACCGGTAACCCTCTACGAGCAGTACTTC
CDR3: CSARPVTLYEQYF
size: -
V: TRBV20-1
J: TRBJ2-7
D: -

DNA: TGCGCCAGCGGTACGTCTATGAGCACAGATACGCAGTATTTT
CDR3: CASGTSMSTDTQYF
size: few
V: TRBV10-1
J: TRBJ2-3
D: -

DNA: TGTGCCAGCAGCCGCCCATGGCGGTCGCCCAAGAGCAATCAGCCCCAGCATTTT
CDR3: CASSRPWRSPKSNQPQHF
size: many
V: TRBV7-2
J: TRBJ1-5
D: -

DNA: TGTGCCAGCAGCGGACTAGCGGGGGGGCCTTGGCCTGGGAGCACAGATACGCAGTATTTT
CDR3: CASSGLAGGPWPGSTDTQYF
size: few
V: TRBV2
J: TRBJ2-3
D: TRBD2

DNA: TGCGCCAGCAGCCCGGACAGGCTAGAATCCGGGGAGCTGTTTTTT
CDR3: CASSPDRLESGELFF
size: -
V: TRBV5-1
J: TRBJ2-2
D: TRBD1

DNA: TGTGCCAGCTCCGACGGATTCACTGAAGCTTTCTTT
CDR3: CASSDGFTEAFF
size: few
V: TRBV2
J: TRBJ1-1
D: -

DNA: TGTGCCAGCAGCGTCCCTGCGTACACCGGGGAGCTGTTTTTT
CDR3: CASSVPAYTGELFF
size: -
V: TRBV7-8
J: TRBJ2-2
D: -

DNA: TGTGCCACCAGCAGAGATCATGGGTGGGACGAGACCCAGTACTTC
CDR3: CATSRDHGWDETQYF
size: -
V: TRBV15
J: TRBJ2-5
D: -

DNA: TGTGCCAGCCGGGGTAAATCAGGCAATCAGCCCCAGCATTTT
CDR3: CASRGKSGNQPQHF
size: -
V: TRBV27
J: TRBJ1-5
D: -

DNA: TGTGCCAGCAGCTTGCGGGTAATGAGCACTGAAGCTTTCTTT
CDR3: CASSLRVMSTEAFF
size: -
V: TRBV5-6
J: TRBJ1-1
D: -

DNA: TGTGCCAGCAGCCCCCCCGCCCAAGAGACCCAGTACTTC
CDR3: CASSPPAQETQYF
size: many
V: TRBV3-1
J: TRBJ2-5
D: -

DNA: TGCGCCAGCAGTGACAGCGGGGGGAGCACAGATACGCAGTATTTT
CDR3: CASSDSGGSTDTQYF
size: -
V: TRBV10-1
J: TRBJ2-3
D: TRBD2

DNA: TGTGCCAGCAGCGTACTAGCGGGGGCCTCCTACAATGAGCAGTTCTTC
CDR3: CASSVLAGASYNEQFF
size: few
V: TRBV12-3/TRBV12-4
J: TRBJ2-1
D: TRBD2

DNA: TGTGCCACCAGCAGTCGGCGGGGTGAAGCTTTCTTT
CDR3: CATSSRRGEAFF
size: -
V: TRBV15
J: TRBJ1-1
D: -

DNA: TGTGCCAGCAGTTACTCATCGACTCCAGGGGACTATGGCTACACCTTC
CDR3: CASSYSSTPGDYGYTF
size: -
V: TRBV6-5
J: TRBJ1-2
D: -

DNA: TGCGCCAGCAGCTTGGCTGCCGGGGGTCACACTGAAGCTTTCTTT
CDR3: CASSLAAGGHTEAFF
size: -
V: TRBV5-1
J: TRBJ1-1
D: -

DNA: TGTGCCAGCAGTTACTCAAGTGAAACCACAGATACGCAGTATTTT
CDR3: CASSYSSETTDTQYF
size: few
V: TRBV6-2/TRBV6-3
J: TRBJ2-3
D: -

DNA: TGTGCCAGCAGCCAAGAGACGGTTCGGCGGTATTTT
CDR3: CASSQETVRRYF
size: -
V: TRBV3-1
J: TRBJ2-3
D: -

DNA: TGCGCCAGCAGGGCTCCGGGTAACTATGGCTACACCTTC
CDR3: CASRAPGNYGYTF
size: -
V: TRBV5-1
J: TRBJ1-2
D: -

DNA: TGCGCCAGCAGCTTGCAGGGGCCCTACCAAGAGACCCAGTACTTC
CDR3: CASSLQGPYQETQYF
size: few
V: TRBV5-1
J: TRBJ2-5
D: -

DNA: TGCGCCAGCAGCTTAGCTGGGGGGGTCGAGGAGACCCAGTACTTC
CDR3: CASSLAGGVEETQYF
size: few
V: TRBV5-1
J: TRBJ2-5
D: TRBD2

DNA: TGCGCCAGCAGCCCTGACAAAGCCTATGGCTACACCTTC
CDR3: CASSPDKAYGYTF
size: -
V: TRBV10-1
J: TRBJ1-2
D: -

DNA: TGCAGTGCTAGTTTGGCTAGCGGGGGGGGAGATACGCAGTATTTT
CDR3: CSASLASGGGDTQYF
size: many
V: TRBV20-1
J: TRBJ2-3
D: TRBD2

DNA: TGCAGCGTTGTTAGGGGGTCGGCGGGCCCCCGGCCTACGCAGTATTTT
CDR3: CSVVRGSAGPRPTQYF
size: few
V: TRBV29-1
J: TRBJ2-3
D: -

DNA: TGTGCCAGCAGCTTGGACAGGACCCAAGAGACCCAGTACTTC
CDR3: CASSLDRTQETQYF
size: few
V: TRBV7-2
J: TRBJ2-5
D: TRBD1

DNA: TGTGCCAGCTCACCGAATGATGGACGATTATCCTACAATGAGCAGTTCTTC
CDR3: CASSPNDGRLSYNEQFF
size: -
V: TRBV18
J: TRBJ2-1
D: -

DNA: TGTGCCAGCTCGGCTAGCGGCCAAGAGACCCAGTACTTC
CDR3: CASSASGQETQYF
size: -
V: TRBV2
J: TRBJ2-5
D: TRBD2

DNA: TGTGCCAGCAGCCGAACGACAGGACAAGAGACCCAGTACTTC
CDR3: CASSRTTGQETQYF
size: few
V: TRBV7-9
J: TRBJ2-5
D: -

DNA: TGCAGCGTTGAACGACGGAACAATGAGCAGTTCTTC
CDR3: CSVERRNNEQFF
size: -
V: TRBV29-1
J: TRBJ2-1
D: -